One sample yielded the 10 T cell receptor beta chains listed below, sequenced in a study of molecular identifiers for immune sequencing clone quantification. Each CDR3 protein gets one entry after TCRdb re-called the PCR reads with MiXCR. The sample consists of hundreds of thousands of distinct CDR3 sequences, over 25% of them appearing once. Sequencing was performed on naive CD8+ T cells from blood, with Jurkat cell RNA spiked in. Subset: FACS-sorted CD8+CD4-CCR7+CD45RA+ naive T cells. The receptors shown here come from a human donor in good health. Some libraries in this study had Jurkat cell RNA spiked in.

This clonotype appeared a few times. The gene calls are TRBV20-1 and TRBJ1-5, with 11 bases that match TRBD1. Germline V gene sequence: CDR1 DFQATT, CDR2 SNEGSKA (reference sequence). The CDR3 has 15 residues. The trim removed 6 bases at V and 1 base at J, leaving 5 bases unmatched. CDR3 amino acids: CSAEDRGLSNQPQHF. In DNA, the CDR3 is TGCAGTGCCGAGGACAGGGGGCTCAGCAATCAGCCCCAGCATTTT.

This clonotype was seen a few times. The chain combines TRBV5-1 with TRBJ1-5; D unresolved. V was pared by 0 bases and J by 0 bases, with 16 bases between. Germline V gene data show CDR1 as SGHRS and CDR2 as YFSETQ. The CDR3 covers 18 residues. Here the CDR3 DNA reads TGCGCCAGCAGCTTGGAACCCGCTAACTTCTATAGCAATCAGCCCCAGCATTTT. It is translated as CASSLEPANFYSNQPQHF. The variable domain in full, completed from reference TRBV5-1 and TRBJ1-5, reads KAGVTQTPRYLIKTRGQQVTLSCSPISGHRSVSWYQQTPGQGLQFLFEYFSETQRNKGNFPGRFSGRQFSNSRSEMNVSTLELGDSALYLCASSLEPANFYSNQPQHFGDGTRLSIL.

This chain connects TRBV18 to TRBJ2-1, with 9 nucleotides matching TRBD2. The CDR3 runs to 16 residues. The junction had 13 bases not matched to a gene; V was cut back by 5 bases and J by 8 bases. Germline values: CDR1 KGHSH, CDR2 LQKENI. The CDR3 DNA reads TGTGCCAGCTCATCGGACTCGGGGACTAGCTCCCATGAGCAGTTCTTC. Translation gives CASSSDSGTSSHEQFF.

This clonotype was picked up one time. The V call is TRBV5-3, the J call TRBJ1-2; D ambiguous. TRBV5-3 is assigned to the ORF class and has an uncertain function. V shed 8 bases and J shed 10 bases, with 15 bases lying between them. The CDR3 is 11 amino acids. DNA of the CDR3: TGTGCCAGCTCTCTTAACTCCGACTACACCTTC. It encodes CASSLNSDYTF.

V and J are TRBV19 and TRBJ1-6, with D unresolved. Trimming stripped 3 bases from V and 7 bases from J, with 13 bases between. The CDR3 totals 15 residues. The V gene's germline CDR1 is LNHDA and CDR2 SQIVND (reference sequence). The CDR3 coding sequence is TGTGCCAGTAGTATTGCCGCAAACCCAAATTCACCCCTCCACTTT. It is translated as CASSIAANPNSPLHF. The complete variable domain, with remaining parts taken from reference TRBV19 and TRBJ1-6, reads DGGITQSPKYLFRKEGQNVTLSCEQNLNHDAMYWYRQDPGQGLRLIYYSQIVNDFQKGDIAEGYSVSREKKESFPLTVTSAQKNPTAFYLCASSIAANPNSPLHFGNGTRLTVT.

The J gene is TRBJ1-4, the V gene TRBV12-3 or TRBV12-4; TRBD1 is a possible D gene (5 bases). Trimming removed 1 base from V and 0 bases from J, with 9 bases in between. CDR3 size: 16 residues. The CDR3 coding sequence is TGTGCCAGCAGTTTAGAGGCACAGGCAACTAATGAAAAACTGTTTTTT. Its translation: CASSLEAQATNEKLFF.

The rearrangement uses TRBV12-3 or TRBV12-4 and TRBJ2-1; D is undetermined. The CDR3 totals 17 residues. Trimming pared 1 base from V and 4 bases from J, leaving 17 bases between. The DNA of the CDR3 is TGTGCCAGCAGTTTAGACCCGGGCCTAGGGCTATACAATGAGCAGTTCTTC. It translates to CASSLDPGLGLYNEQFF.

At least ten counts were recorded for this clonotype. The chain couples TRBV7-9 to TRBJ2-7, with 7 bases lining up with TRBD1. The length of the CDR3 is 14 residues. Germline V gene lookup returns CDR1 SEHNR and CDR2 FQNEAQ (reference sequence). V lost 11 bases and J lost 4; bases outside the gene matches: 14. The CDR3 nucleotides read TGTGCCTCACTTGGGGACAGCGCCGCTTACGAGCAGTACTTC. It is translated as CASLGDSAAYEQYF.

The J gene is TRBJ2-7, the V gene TRBV7-2; no reliable D call. This CDR3 spans 14 amino acids. Germline CDR1 is SGHTA and CDR2 is FQGNSA. Trimming removed 4 bases at V and 3 bases at J, with 13 bases between. CDR3: CASSSRRRDYEQYF. DNA for the CDR3: TGTGCCAGCAGCTCCAGGCGCAGAGACTACGAGCAGTACTTC.

This clonotype was seen only a few times. The chain is built from TRBV4-1 and TRBJ2-5; D is perhaps TRBD1 (5 bases). The germline V gene encodes CDR1 MGHRA and CDR2 YSYEKL. V was clipped by 1 base and J by 1 base, with 10 bases between them. This CDR3 region has 15 residues. The CDR3 sequence is CASSQAPDSQETQYF. As DNA, the CDR3 is TGCGCCAGCAGCCAAGCTCCAGACAGCCAAGAGACCCAGTACTTC.